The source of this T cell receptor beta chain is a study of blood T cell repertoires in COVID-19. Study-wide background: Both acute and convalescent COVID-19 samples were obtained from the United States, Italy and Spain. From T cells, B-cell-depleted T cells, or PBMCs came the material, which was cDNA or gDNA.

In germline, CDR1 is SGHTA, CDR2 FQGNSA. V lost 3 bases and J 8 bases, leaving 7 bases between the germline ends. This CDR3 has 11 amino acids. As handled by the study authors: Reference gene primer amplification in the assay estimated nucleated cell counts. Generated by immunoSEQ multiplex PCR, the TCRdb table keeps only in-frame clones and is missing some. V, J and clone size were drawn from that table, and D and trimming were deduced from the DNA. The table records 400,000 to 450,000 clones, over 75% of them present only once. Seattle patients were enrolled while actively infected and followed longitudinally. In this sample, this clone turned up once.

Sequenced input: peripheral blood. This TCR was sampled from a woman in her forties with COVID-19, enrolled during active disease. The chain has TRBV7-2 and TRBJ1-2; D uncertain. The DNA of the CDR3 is TGTGCCAGCAGCTTTTTAGTCGGCTACACCTTC. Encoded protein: CASSFLVGYTF.